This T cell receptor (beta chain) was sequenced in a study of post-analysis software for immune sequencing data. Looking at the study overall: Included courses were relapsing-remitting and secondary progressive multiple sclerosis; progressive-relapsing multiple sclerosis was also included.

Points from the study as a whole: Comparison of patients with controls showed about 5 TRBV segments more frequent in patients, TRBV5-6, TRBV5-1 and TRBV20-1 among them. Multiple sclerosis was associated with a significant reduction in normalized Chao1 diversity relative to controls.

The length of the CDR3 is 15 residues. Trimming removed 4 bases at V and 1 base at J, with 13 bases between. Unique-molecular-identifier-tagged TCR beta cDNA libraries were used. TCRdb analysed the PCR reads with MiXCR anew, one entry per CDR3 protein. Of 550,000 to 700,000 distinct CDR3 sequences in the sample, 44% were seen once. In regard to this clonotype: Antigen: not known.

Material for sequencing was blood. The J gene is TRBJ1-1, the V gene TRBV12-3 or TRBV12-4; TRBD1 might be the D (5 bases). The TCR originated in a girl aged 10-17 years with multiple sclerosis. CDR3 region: CASSWDRGPNTEAFF. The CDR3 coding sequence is TGTGCCAGCAGTTGGGATCGGGGCCCGAACACTGAAGCTTTCTTT.